Listed below are T cell receptor beta chains from one sample, sequenced in a study of T cells in Graves' hyperthyroidism and ophthalmopathy. In TCRdb, the multiplex PCR reads were re-called with MiXCR into one record per CDR3 protein. The sample records 750,000 to 900,000 distinct CDR3 sequences, about 38% being singletons. The sample taken for sequencing was blood. The receptors shown here come from a man aged 18-30 years with Graves' hyperthyroidism. Both conserved end residues are part of each CDR3. D genes are given only for firm matches. Clone size is shown for a subset of rows, as once, few, many or a class of expanded clone.

V gene,D gene,J gene,clone size,CDR3 protein,CDR3 DNA
TRBV20-1,NA,TRBJ1-2,many,CSASGGYTF,TGCAGTGCTTCGGGGGGCTACACCTTC
TRBV7-2,TRBD1,TRBJ1-6,many,CASSPDRGVNSPLHF,TGTGCCAGCAGCCCTGACAGGGGTGTAAATTCACCCCTCCACTTT
TRBV20-1,NA,TRBJ2-7,many,CSARRSALSYEQYF,TGCAGTGCTAGGAGGTCCGCCCTCTCCTACGAGCAGTACTTC
TRBV2,TRBD2,TRBJ2-2,NA,CASSRREGTGELFF,TGTGCCAGCAGTCGCAGGGAGGGGACCGGGGAGCTGTTTTTT
TRBV25-1,TRBD1,TRBJ1-2,NA,CASSQDPTGARGYTF,TGTGCCAGCAGCCAAGACCCGACAGGGGCGCGTGGCTACACCTTC
TRBV29-1,NA,TRBJ1-4,NA,CSVEGALGKLFF,TGCAGCGTTGAGGGGGCGCTGGGAAAACTGTTTTTT
TRBV29-1,NA,TRBJ1-2,many,CSVPGMPDGYTF,TGCAGCGTACCCGGAATGCCTGATGGCTACACCTTC
TRBV6-6,NA,TRBJ2-7,NA,CASSERVTYEQYF,TGTGCCAGCAGTGAAAGGGTCACCTACGAGCAGTACTTC
TRBV3-1,NA,TRBJ1-1,NA,CASSHLRETEAFF,TGTGCCAGCAGTCACCTGAGGGAAACTGAAGCTTTCTTT
TRBV2,NA,TRBJ1-1,NA,CASRDDYGGETEAFF,TGTGCCAGCAGGGATGACTACGGGGGCGAAACTGAAGCTTTCTTT
TRBV15,TRBD1,TRBJ1-4,NA,CATSSGQGALNEKLFF,TGTGCCACCAGCAGCGGGCAGGGGGCCCTTAATGAAAAACTGTTTTTT
TRBV11-2,NA,TRBJ1-5,NA,CASSSEGGQHF,TGTGCCAGCAGCTCCGAGGGGGGGCAGCATTTT
TRBV9,NA,TRBJ2-7,NA,CASSSFHRGGPYEQYF,TGTGCCAGCAGCTCCTTCCACAGGGGGGGACCCTACGAGCAGTACTTC
TRBV7-6,NA,TRBJ1-1,few,CASSAGAGNTEAFF,TGTGCCAGCAGCGCTGGAGCCGGGAACACTGAAGCTTTCTTT
TRBV30,NA,TRBJ2-6,NA,CAWIPGFGANVLTF,TGTGCCTGGATCCCCGGTTTTGGGGCCAACGTCCTGACTTTC
TRBV7-8,NA,TRBJ2-7,once,CASSLAFGGSYEQYF,TGTGCCAGCAGCTTAGCCTTTGGGGGCTCCTACGAGCAGTACTTC
TRBV15,TRBD1,TRBJ2-5,many,CATGDRDQETQYF,TGTGCCACCGGGGACAGGGACCAAGAGACCCAGTACTTC
TRBV2,TRBD2,TRBJ2-5,many,CASSDLASGGGTQYF,TGTGCCAGCAGTGATCTTGCTAGCGGGGGTGGGACCCAGTACTTC
TRBV7-2,NA,TRBJ1-6,many,CASSPLPGSPLHF,TGTGCCAGCAGCCCACTTCCCGGGTCACCCCTCCACTTT
TRBV6-6,NA,TRBJ1-5,NA,CASISGQRDQPQHF,TGTGCCAGCATATCTGGTCAGAGGGATCAGCCCCAGCATTTT
TRBV6-1,NA,TRBJ2-7,NA,CASRGDRSSSYEQYF,TGTGCCAGCAGGGGGGACCGCAGTAGCTCCTACGAGCAGTACTTC
TRBV19,NA,TRBJ1-4,NA,CASSIRGANEKLFF,TGTGCCAGTAGTATCCGGGGTGCTAATGAAAAACTGTTTTTT
TRBV7-9,NA,TRBJ2-3,NA,CASPSPDTQYF,TGTGCCAGCCCCTCACCAGATACGCAGTATTTT
TRBV14,NA,TRBJ1-3,NA,CASGGLSGNTIYF,TGTGCCAGCGGCGGGCTGTCGGGAAACACCATATATTTT
TRBV6-5,NA,TRBJ1-6,NA,CASSPQAGFDSPLHF,TGTGCCAGCAGTCCACAGGCGGGGTTTGATTCACCCCTCCACTTT
TRBV5-8,NA,TRBJ2-2,many,CASTHAGELFF,TGTGCCAGCACTCATGCCGGGGAGCTGTTTTTT
TRBV6-5,TRBD2,TRBJ2-5,NA,CASKISGWVTEYF,TGTGCCAGCAAAATTAGCGGGTGGGTCACGGAGTACTTC
TRBV12-3/TRBV12-4,TRBD1,TRBJ1-4,NA,CASSLQGQGEKLFF,TGTGCCAGCAGTTTACAGGGACAGGGCGAAAAACTGTTTTTT
TRBV10-3,NA,TRBJ1-2,many,CAISERVRDYGYTF,TGTGCCATCAGTGAGAGAGTCAGGGACTATGGCTACACCTTC
TRBV20-1,NA,TRBJ1-1,NA,CSAGGTRESFMAFF,TGCAGTGCGGGGGGGACAAGGGAGTCTTTTATGGCTTTCTTT
TRBV7-3,NA,TRBJ2-2,few,CASSLVGGYPGELFF,TGTGCCAGCAGCTTAGTAGGGGGATACCCCGGGGAGCTGTTTTTT
TRBV19,NA,TRBJ1-2,many,CATSPGKGGYTF,TGTGCCACCTCTCCGGGGAAGGGTGGCTACACCTTC
TRBV10-3,TRBD1,TRBJ1-2,many,CAISDSPGGGYGYTF,TGTGCCATCAGTGATTCCCCAGGGGGCGGCTATGGCTACACCTTC
TRBV29-1,NA,TRBJ2-6,NA,CSSQDSTGANVLTF,TGCAGCAGCCAAGACAGTACTGGGGCCAACGTCCTGACTTTC
TRBV7-9,NA,TRBJ1-2,few,CASSLGAGPHGYTF,TGTGCCAGCAGCTTAGGGGCGGGCCCCCACGGCTACACCTTC
TRBV12-3/TRBV12-4,NA,TRBJ1-5,NA,CASAQPGAVQPQHF,TGTGCTAGTGCACAACCAGGGGCAGTCCAGCCCCAGCATTTT
TRBV11-2,NA,TRBJ1-2,many,CASSLGAEANYGYTF,TGTGCCAGCAGCTTGGGGGCAGAAGCTAACTATGGCTACACCTTC
TRBV10-2,TRBD1,TRBJ2-7,once,CASSAGTGGGYEQYF,TGCGCCAGCAGCGCCGGGACAGGGGGAGGCTACGAGCAGTACTTC
TRBV12-3/TRBV12-4,NA,TRBJ1-3,many,CASTPRPDTTTADF,TGTGCCAGCACCCCCCGCCCCGATACGACGACAGCGGATTTT
TRBV25-1,TRBD1,TRBJ1-1,NA,CAPGTGWTEAFF,TGTGCCCCTGGGACAGGGTGGACTGAAGCTTTCTTT
TRBV7-9,NA,TRBJ2-5,NA,CASTDKAGLRETQYF,TGTGCCAGCACCGACAAGGCAGGACTACGGGAGACCCAGTACTTC
TRBV9,NA,TRBJ1-2,NA,CASTRRPGEGGGYTF,TGTGCCAGCACCAGAAGGCCGGGGGAGGGAGGTGGCTACACCTTC
TRBV6-5,NA,TRBJ1-1,few,CASSSAVAANTEAFF,TGTGCCAGCAGTTCCGCCGTCGCCGCGAACACTGAAGCTTTCTTT
TRBV9,NA,TRBJ1-3,NA,CASSVEDWGSSGNTIYF,TGTGCCAGCAGCGTAGAAGATTGGGGCTCCTCTGGAAACACCATATATTTT
TRBV6-5,NA,TRBJ2-5,few,CASSPLQHSETQYF,TGTGCCAGCTCACCACTCCAGCATTCGGAGACCCAGTACTTC
TRBV4-3,NA,TRBJ2-7,NA,CASSQDEVDRPYEQYF,TGCGCCAGCAGCCAAGATGAGGTGGACCGGCCCTACGAGCAGTACTTC
TRBV2,TRBD1,TRBJ2-7,few,CASSYDGQGDEQYF,TGTGCCAGCAGTTACGACGGACAGGGCGACGAGCAGTACTTC
TRBV25-1,TRBD1,TRBJ1-6,NA,CASGGTEVYNSPLHF,TGTGCCAGCGGCGGGACAGAAGTCTATAATTCACCCCTCCACTTT
TRBV25-1,NA,TRBJ2-7,many,CASSEVMDEQYF,TGTGCCAGCAGTGAAGTTATGGACGAGCAGTACTTC
TRBV5-1,NA,TRBJ2-5,NA,CASSPMAGQETQYF,TGCGCCAGCAGTCCAATGGCAGGACAAGAGACCCAGTACTTC
TRBV7-2,TRBD1,TRBJ2-2,NA,CASSLDLGTGGTGELFF,TGTGCCAGCAGCTTAGATCTCGGGACAGGGGGCACCGGGGAGCTGTTTTTT
TRBV13,TRBD2,TRBJ2-7,few,CASSSGTSGSWEQYF,TGTGCCAGCAGCTCCGGGACTAGCGGGAGTTGGGAGCAGTACTTC
TRBV25-1,NA,TRBJ1-1,many,CASSESGANTEAFF,TGTGCCAGCAGTGAGTCAGGAGCGAACACTGAAGCTTTCTTT